Listed below are T cell receptor beta chains from one sample, sequenced in a study of blood T cell repertoires in COVID-19. Clones were read by immunoSEQ multiplex PCR, and TCRdb kept only the in-frame ones, dropping some. Here the sample spans about 250,000 clones, 88% being singletons. Sequencing was carried out using peripheral blood. The receptors here all came from an elderly man with acute or convalescent COVID-19. CDR3s include the opening cysteine and the closing phenylalanine or tryptophan. Fields, in order: clone size, V gene, D gene, J gene, CDR3 protein, CDR3 DNA. A D gene is named only where the DNA matches it firmly. Not every row has a clone size; where given, it reads once, few, many or a size class.

once,TRBV6-5,TRBD1,TRBJ1-5,CASSLTGDQPQHF,TGTGCCAGCAGCTTGACAGGGGATCAGCCCCAGCATTTT
few,TRBV5-1,-,TRBJ1-1,CASSFGGRDTEAFF,TGCGCCAGCAGCTTTGGCGGGAGGGACACTGAAGCTTTCTTT
-,TRBV30,TRBD1,TRBJ1-5,CAWSVPGQVEQPQHF,TGTGCCTGGAGTGTACCAGGACAGGTCGAACAGCCCCAGCATTTT
-,TRBV27,TRBD1,TRBJ2-1,CASSSPGQLEFF,TGTGCCAGCAGTTCCCCGGGACAGTTGGAGTTCTTC
-,TRBV18,TRBD1,TRBJ1-2,CASSPTPTGLDYGYTF,TGTGCCAGCTCACCCACCCCGACAGGGCTTGACTATGGCTACACCTTC
-,TRBV14,TRBD1,TRBJ2-3,CASSQDIGTGGNTQYF,TGTGCCAGCAGCCAAGATATCGGGACAGGGGGTAATACGCAGTATTTT
-,TRBV7-6,-,TRBJ2-2,CASSSLHGRGGELFF,TGTGCCAGCAGCTCACTGCATGGTCGGGGCGGGGAGCTGTTTTTT
once,TRBV7-8,-,TRBJ2-7,CASSPLLTSYEQYF,TGTGCCAGCAGCCCCTTGCTAACCTCCTACGAGCAGTACTTC
-,TRBV6-1,TRBD1,TRBJ1-2,CASSEEGAMGYTF,TGTGCCAGCAGTGAAGAGGGGGCGATGGGCTACACCTTC
-,TRBV2,-,TRBJ1-2,CASSGQGLDGYTF,TGTGCCAGCAGCGGGCAGGGGCTAGATGGCTACACCTTC
-,TRBV2,TRBD1,TRBJ2-2,CASRAGTANTGELFF,TGTGCCAGCAGAGCCGGGACAGCCAACACCGGGGAGCTGTTTTTT
-,TRBV24-1,-,TRBJ2-1,CATSDFEGVSYNEQFF,TGTGCCACCAGTGATTTCGAGGGGGTCTCCTACAATGAGCAGTTCTTC
-,TRBV28,-,TRBJ2-7,CASRGTVVPGEQYF,TGTGCCAGCAGAGGGACTGTGGTTCCCGGTGAGCAGTACTTC
-,TRBV28,-,TRBJ1-2,CASRDSGYGYTF,TGTGCCAGCAGGGATTCGGGCTATGGCTACACCTTC
-,TRBV4-3,-,TRBJ2-1,CASSQVGGYNEQFF,TGCGCCAGCAGCCAGGTTGGAGGCTACAATGAGCAGTTCTTC
-,TRBV19,TRBD2,TRBJ2-7,CASSPRLAGGQYEQYF,TGTGCCAGTAGTCCGAGGCTAGCGGGAGGGCAATACGAGCAGTACTTC
-,TRBV9,-,TRBJ1-1,CASSVVYPGTEAFF,TGTGCCAGCAGCGTAGTATACCCGGGGACTGAAGCTTTCTTT
-,TRBV5-4,-,TRBJ1-2,CASSPPGGVANYGYTF,TGTGCCAGCAGCCCTCCCGGCGGGGTGGCTAACTATGGCTACACCTTC
-,TRBV7-2,-,TRBJ2-4,CASSSNVGGVAKNIQYF,TGTGCCAGCAGCTCTAATGTCGGCGGAGTAGCCAAAAACATTCAGTACTTC
-,TRBV28,TRBD1,TRBJ2-1,CASSWGQFDNEQFF,TGTGCCAGCAGTTGGGGACAGTTCGACAATGAGCAGTTCTTC
-,TRBV7-3,-,TRBJ2-2,CASSPRTANTGELFF,TGTGCCAGCAGCCCTCGGACAGCGAACACCGGGGAGCTGTTTTTT
-,TRBV9,TRBD2,TRBJ2-3,CASSVGTSGFTGTQYF,TGTGCCAGCAGCGTAGGGACTAGCGGGTTCACAGGTACGCAGTATTTT
-,TRBV20-1,TRBD2,TRBJ2-1,CSASLGLVGYNEQFF,TGCAGTGCTAGTCTAGGACTAGTGGGGTACAATGAGCAGTTCTTC
-,TRBV5-4,TRBD1,TRBJ1-1,CASSLENRGWEAFF,TGTGCCAGCAGCTTGGAAAACAGGGGATGGGAAGCTTTCTTT
-,TRBV2,-,TRBJ2-7,CASSEEVSSSYEQYF,TGTGCCAGCAGTGAAGAGGTTAGCAGCTCCTACGAGCAGTACTTC
once,TRBV9,TRBD2,TRBJ2-3,CASSVGPRRGGTDTQYF,TGTGCCAGCAGCGTAGGCCCCAGACGGGGGGGCACAGATACGCAGTATTTT
-,TRBV2,-,TRBJ1-2,CASLQGGGYTF,TGTGCCAGCCTACAGGGTGGTGGCTACACCTTC
-,TRBV18,-,TRBJ1-1,CASSTQAAGTEAFF,TGTGCCAGCTCGACACAGGCCGCTGGGACTGAAGCTTTCTTT
-,TRBV3-1/TRBV3-2,TRBD1,TRBJ2-1,CASSPSTGTYNEQFF,TGTGCCAGCAGCCCTTCGACAGGGACCTACAATGAGCAGTTCTTC
-,TRBV11-1,-,TRBJ1-3,CASSGLVGGNTIYF,TGTGCCAGCAGCGGTCTAGTTGGAGGAAACACCATATATTTT
-,TRBV3-1/TRBV3-2,TRBD1,TRBJ2-5,CASTSTTGRGYETQYF,TGTGCCAGCACCTCCACAACTGGCAGGGGGTACGAGACCCAGTACTTC
-,TRBV6-5,-,TRBJ2-3,CASRARPTDTQYF,TGTGCCAGCAGAGCCCGCCCCACAGATACGCAGTATTTT
once,TRBV4-1,TRBD1,TRBJ1-6,CASSQVPRGTQDSPLHF,TGCGCCAGCAGCCAAGTCCCCAGGGGGACCCAGGATTCACCCCTCCACTTT
-,TRBV27,-,TRBJ2-2,CASSLEPSLNTGELFF,TGTGCCAGCAGTTTAGAGCCTAGCCTGAACACCGGGGAGCTGTTTTTT
-,TRBV12-3/TRBV12-4,-,TRBJ2-2,CASSHSGGELFF,TGTGCCAGCAGCCACTCGGGGGGGGAGCTGTTTTTT
-,TRBV5-1,TRBD1,TRBJ2-3,CASSLEGGSSTDTQYF,TGCGCCAGCAGCTTGGAAGGGGGCTCTAGCACAGATACGCAGTATTTT
-,TRBV28,-,TRBJ1-5,CASSIIQGGYSNQPQHF,TGTGCCAGCAGTATCATTCAGGGAGGGTATAGCAATCAGCCCCAGCATTTT
-,TRBV12-3/TRBV12-4,TRBD1,TRBJ1-2,CASSGTGNGYTF,TGTGCCAGCAGTGGGACAGGCAATGGCTACACCTTC
-,TRBV29-1,TRBD1,TRBJ1-2,CSVDLGQGVDYGYTF,TGCAGCGTTGACCTTGGACAGGGGGTAGACTATGGCTACACCTTC
-,TRBV5-1,TRBD2,TRBJ2-1,CASSLSGGGDYNEQFF,TGCGCCAGCAGCTTGTCCGGCGGGGGGGATTACAATGAGCAGTTCTTC
once,TRBV21-1,-,TRBJ1-2,CASSRGRGDGYTF,TGTGCCAGCAGCAGGGGGCGCGGAGATGGCTACACCTTC